This T cell receptor beta chain was retrieved from a study of OX40 agonist ivuxolimab in advanced cancers. For the study at large: Patients were roughly 87% male with ages roughly 23 to 85, mean 60.

Produced via immunoSEQ multiplex PCR; TCRdb's table is partial and in-frame only. Seen here are about 49,000 clones, 79% observed once, and the top ten hold approximately 2.3%. CDR1 is MDHEN, CDR2 SYDVKM, per germline. Trimming cost V 2 bases and J 8 bases; bases outside gene matches: 2. The CDR3 is 13 residues long. The TCR comes from an adult with an advanced solid tumor such as melanoma, head and neck, liver or kidney cancer. The sequences come from CD4+ or CD8+ T cells sorted from blood, collected in a trial of the OX40 agonist ivuxolimab. V is TRBV28 and J is TRBJ2-1; 8 bases are a match to TRBD2. The CDR3 is CASSLSGSYEQFF. Written as DNA, the CDR3 is TGTGCCAGCAGTTTAAGCGGGAGCTATGAGCAGTTCTTC.